The 22 T cell receptor beta chains below all came from one sample that was sequenced in a study of human T cells and chemical hapten exposure (dated by TCRdb to the early 2020s). The library relied on RACE. Sequencing used a NextSeq 500. Starting from the raw public reads, TCRdb applied fastp trimming at Q25, assembled clones with MiXCR and retained in-frame beta chains. Rows with one shared CDR3 protein collapse into an entry with the most common genes and DNA. This sample gives 300,000 to 450,000 distinct CDR3 sequences in total; less than 6.5% of them show up just once. The ten most abundant clones make up just over 2.5% of the sample. What the time point label conveys for this sample: pre-sensitization, week 0. The treatment or condition label corresponds to: therapeutic diphenylcyclopropenone sensitization with weekly scalp DPC. The sequencing here drew on whole blood, taken in connection with sensitization to the hapten diphenylcyclopropenone (DPC). The source is a woman between 45 and 65 years old with alopecia areata. Some clones in this sample may be carry-over from other donors' samples.

This clonotype showed up many times. The chain couples TRBV12-3 or TRBV12-4 to TRBJ2-3; 10 nucleotides line up with TRBD2. V shed 7 bases, J shed 4 bases, and the junction held 11 bases outside the gene matches. The CDR3 loop spans 16 amino acids. The DNA for the CDR3 is TGTGCCAGCACCGTCCAGGCTAGCGGGAGTGCAGATACGCAGTATTTT. Its protein product is CASTVQASGSADTQYF.

This clonotype has a handful of counts. The V call is TRBV12-3 or TRBV12-4, the J call TRBJ2-7, with 16 bases fitting TRBD2. V shed 4 bases and J 5 bases; nucleotides not matched to a gene: 14. This CDR3 is 19 amino acids long. The CDR3 sequence: CASSSGTSGREPRGDEQYF. The CDR3 DNA follows: TGTGCCAGCAGTTCCGGGACTAGCGGGAGGGAACCCCGTGGGGACGAGCAGTACTTC.

This clonotype was observed many times. V and J are TRBV9 and TRBJ2-3; weak D call: TRBD2 (5 bases). Trimming removed 4 bases from V and 6 bases from J, with 15 bases in between. Germline-derived CDR1 and CDR2 are SGDLS and YYNGEE. CDR3 length equals 14 residues. As DNA, the CDR3 is TGTGCCAGCAGCCCCAAAGGTCTAGCCGATACGCAGTATTTT. Encoded protein: CASSPKGLADTQYF.

The chain employs TRBV20-1 and TRBJ2-4; D remains ambiguous. The germline gives CDR1 DFQATT, CDR2 SNEGSKA (reference sequence). With 0 bases removed from V and 7 bases from J, the gap between germline ends came to 4 bases. There are 11 residues in the CDR3. The CDR3 nucleotides read TGCAGTGCTAGAGATCCTAACATTCAGTACTTC. Protein sequence: CSARDPNIQYF.

This clonotype was detected a few times. This sequence joins TRBV20-1 and TRBJ1-6; D uncertain. V lost 6 bases to trimming and J lost 7 bases, with 10 bases between them. Germline V gives CDR1 DFQATT, CDR2 SNEGSKA (reference sequence). The CDR3 extends over 12 amino acids. The CDR3 bases are TGCAGTGCCAGGACGGGAAATTCACCCCTCCACTTT. The encoded protein is CSARTGNSPLHF.

In the case of this clonotype: A much larger clone is a single base away; this may be a read error. The V gene is TRBV6-1, the J gene TRBJ1-6; D uncertain. CDR3 size: 14 residues. The germline V gene encodes CDR1 MNHNS and CDR2 SASEGT. V was pared by 7 bases and J by 9 bases, with 16 bases between. The CDR3 reads CASTTGLRISPLHF. CDR3 sequence (DNA): TGTGCCAGCACCACCGGGTTGAGGATTTCACCCCTCCACTTT.

This clonotype was counted at least ten times. V gene TRBV28 combines with J gene TRBJ1-1, with unresolved D. V lost 3 bases, J lost 4 bases, and 15 bases lay in between. CDR1 and CDR2 (germline): MDHEN, SYDVKM. The CDR3 extends over 15 amino acids. CDR3 loop: CASSLIQIGSTEAFF. DNA of the CDR3: TGTGCCAGCAGTTTGATTCAAATCGGGAGCACTGAAGCTTTCTTT.

This chain joins TRBV12-3 or TRBV12-4 and TRBJ1-5; D remains ambiguous. The V end was cut by 7 bases, the J end by 11 bases, with 15 bases between. The CDR3 is 12 amino acids. In DNA form, the CDR3 reads TGTGCCAGCACATCCCCGTCAGGAACCCAGCATTTT. It specifies CASTSPSGTQHF.

In its sample, this clonotype was seen many times. The chain carries TRBV13 and TRBJ2-1; D not resolved. V was pared by 1 base and J by 10 bases, with 8 bases between. CDR1 and CDR2 (germline): PRHDT, FYEKMQ (reference sequence). There are 12 residues in the CDR3. The CDR3 bases are TGTGCCAGCAGCTTAGAAGGGTCGGAGCAGTTCTTC. Its translation: CASSLEGSEQFF.

V is TRBV5-4 and J is TRBJ2-1; 8 bases line up with TRBD2. The junction had 7 bases not matched to a gene; V was cut back by 3 bases and J by 8 bases. In germline, CDR1 is SGHNT, CDR2 YYREEE (reference sequence). The CDR3 runs to 14 residues. The CDR3 DNA reads TGTGCCAGCAGCTCTGGGACTAGTCTCTATGAGCAGTTCTTC. Its translation: CASSSGTSLYEQFF.

This clonotype has a count of ten or more. V is TRBV7-2 and J is TRBJ2-3, with TRBD1 matching 8 bases. With 7 bases clipped from V and 0 bases from J, the junction kept 6 bases outside the gene matches. Germline assignment: CDR1 SGHTA and CDR2 FQGNSA. The CDR3 has 15 amino acids. CDR3 residues: CASTESGGSTDTQYF. CDR3 bases: TGTGCCAGCACTGAATCAGGGGGCAGCACAGATACGCAGTATTTT.

At least ten counts were recorded for this clonotype. The V gene is TRBV29-1, the J gene TRBJ2-3; TRBD1 matches 7 bases. Germline V gene sequence: CDR1 SQVTM, CDR2 ANQGSEA. V lost 7 bases and J lost 7; bases outside the gene matches: 5. The CDR3 length is 11 residues. CDR3 nucleotide sequence: TGCAGCGGGAACAGGGGCAATACGCAGTATTTT. The encoded protein is CSGNRGNTQYF.

J is TRBJ1-1 and V is TRBV20-1, with D uncertain. V lost 8 bases and J 7 bases, leaving 14 bases between the germline ends. Per the germline V gene, CDR1 is DFQATT and CDR2 is SNEGSKA (reference sequence). The CDR3 spans 11 residues. CDR3 in DNA: TGCAGTCCTCCCCGTCGGGGTGAAGCTTTCTTT. This translates into CSPPRRGEAFF.

To note about this clonotype: Since a much larger clone is just one base distant, this may be a read error. J is TRBJ2-3 and V is TRBV7-9, with D perhaps TRBD2 (6 bases). The CDR3 contains 12 residues. Germline CDR1 SEHNR, CDR2 FQNEAQ (reference sequence). CDR3 in amino acids: CPSGPSADTQYF. The CDR3 nucleotides are TGTCCTTCAGGGCCTAGCGCAGATACGCAGTATTTT.

This rearrangement joins TRBV21-1 to TRBJ2-3; the table names TRBD1, a call not compared with the DNA. TRBV21-1 is classified as a pseudogene. The CDR3 extends over 17 amino acids. This chain's CDR3 is CASSKEGEGRRVDTQYF. Written as DNA, the CDR3 is TGTGCCAGCAGCAAAGAGGGAGAGGGGAGAAGGGTAGATACGCAGTATTTT.

This clonotype was seen ten or more times. The rearrangement links TRBV13 to TRBJ2-7; 7 bases are a match to TRBD1. Germline V gene lookup returns CDR1 PRHDT and CDR2 FYEKMQ (reference sequence). CDR3 length equals 13 residues. V lost 8 bases to trimming and J lost 1 base; unmatched junction nucleotides: 5. This chain's CDR3 is CASSGTESYEQYF. The CDR3 region has the DNA TGTGCCAGCTCCGGGACAGAGTCCTACGAGCAGTACTTC.

J is TRBJ2-7 and V is TRBV20-1; perhaps TRBD2 as D (5 bases). Germline CDR1 reads DFQATT; CDR2 reads SNEGSKA (reference sequence). This CDR3 has 15 amino acids. V was cut by 3 bases and J by 4 bases, with 19 bases left in between. This CDR3 is CSARDSVRLKYEQYF. CDR3 DNA sequence: TGCAGTGCTAGGGATAGCGTCCGCCTTAAGTACGAGCAGTACTTC.

This clonotype was detected ten times or more. The chain is built from TRBV6-5 and TRBJ2-1; 9 bases fit TRBD2. CDR3 length: 15 residues. Per the germline V gene, CDR1 is MNHEY and CDR2 is SVGAGI. V gave up 5 bases and J gave up 1 base; unmatched junction bases: 3. CDR3: CASSDSGSSYNEQFF. The CDR3 bases are TGTGCCAGCAGTGATAGCGGGAGTTCCTACAATGAGCAGTTCTTC.

There are a few counts of this clonotype. The J gene is TRBJ1-1, the V gene TRBV27, with D hard to call. Germline V gene sequence: CDR1 MNHEY, CDR2 SMNVEV (reference sequence). The CDR3 is 13 amino acids. The V and J ends lost 10 bases and 7 bases respectively, with 19 bases between them. The CDR3 region is CATRLWGGNEAFF. CDR3 coding DNA: TGTGCCACCCGGCTCTGGGGTGGGAATGAAGCTTTCTTT.

This clonotype was detected many times. This chain connects TRBV18 to TRBJ1-5; maybe TRBD1 (6 bases). Deletions cut 5 bases from V and 2 bases from J, with 10 bases between. Germline CDR1 reads KGHSH; CDR2 reads LQKENI. This CDR3 has 14 amino acids. The DNA of the CDR3 is TGTGCCAGCTCAGGGCCAGGGGGCAATCAGCCCCAGCATTTT. This gives the protein CASSGPGGNQPQHF.

V and J are TRBV6-1 and TRBJ2-3; 14 bases fit TRBD2. CDR3 length: 19 residues. Germline V gives CDR1 MNHNS, CDR2 SASEGT. The trim removed 5 bases at V and 0 bases at J, leaving 10 bases unmatched. As DNA, the CDR3 is TGTGCCAGCAGTCACCAGGGACTAGCGGGGGCCTTTAGCACAGATACGCAGTATTTT. Translated, it gives CASSHQGLAGAFSTDTQYF.

This clonotype showed up many times. One end of the junction does not line up with germline, which may come from a read error. The chain links TRBV19 to TRBJ2-1, with 10 bases fitting TRBD2. Germline CDR1 and CDR2: LNHDA and SQIVND (reference sequence). There are 17 residues in the CDR3. The CDR3 sequence is CASSIAPLAGVGNEQFF. Written as DNA, the CDR3 is TGTGCCAGTAGCATAGCCCCCCTAGCGGGAGTGGGAAATGAGCAGTTCTTC.